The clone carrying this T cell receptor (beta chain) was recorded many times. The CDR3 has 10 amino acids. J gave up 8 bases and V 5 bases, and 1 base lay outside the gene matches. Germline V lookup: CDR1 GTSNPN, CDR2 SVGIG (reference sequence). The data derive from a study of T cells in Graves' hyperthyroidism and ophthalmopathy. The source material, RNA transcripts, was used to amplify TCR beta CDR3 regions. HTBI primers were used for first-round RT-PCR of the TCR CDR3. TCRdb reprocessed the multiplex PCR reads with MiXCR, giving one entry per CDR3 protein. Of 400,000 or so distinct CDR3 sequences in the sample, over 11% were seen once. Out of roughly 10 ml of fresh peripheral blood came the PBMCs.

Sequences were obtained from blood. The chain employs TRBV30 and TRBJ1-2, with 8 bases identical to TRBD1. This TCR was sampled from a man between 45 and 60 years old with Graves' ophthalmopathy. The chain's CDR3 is CAWGDRGYTF. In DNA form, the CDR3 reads TGTGCCTGGGGGGACAGGGGCTACACCTTC.